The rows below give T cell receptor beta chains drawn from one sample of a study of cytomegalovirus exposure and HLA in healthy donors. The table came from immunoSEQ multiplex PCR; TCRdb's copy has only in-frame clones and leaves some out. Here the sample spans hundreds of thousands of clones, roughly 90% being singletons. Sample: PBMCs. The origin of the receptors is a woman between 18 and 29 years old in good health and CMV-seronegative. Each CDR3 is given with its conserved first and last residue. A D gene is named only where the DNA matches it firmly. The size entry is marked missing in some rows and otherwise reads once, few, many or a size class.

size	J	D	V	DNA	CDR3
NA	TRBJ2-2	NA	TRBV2	TGTGCCAGCACCCGTGCGCCCAAGGGGCGCACCGGGGAGCTGTTTTTT	CASTRAPKGRTGELFF
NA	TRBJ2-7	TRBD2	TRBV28	TGTGCCAGCAGTTTTCAGCTAGCGGGAATCGAGCAGTACTTC	CASSFQLAGIEQYF
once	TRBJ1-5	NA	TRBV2	TGTGCCAGCAGTGGTCTTCTCGGGGGGGCTCAGCCCCAGCATTTT	CASSGLLGGAQPQHF
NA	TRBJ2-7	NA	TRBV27	TGTGCCAGCAGTTTCGTTACAGGCCCTGGGTACGAGCAGTACTTC	CASSFVTGPGYEQYF
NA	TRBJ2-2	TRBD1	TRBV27	TGTGCCAGCAAGCGGGACAGGGGGACCGGGGAGCTGTTTTTT	CASKRDRGTGELFF
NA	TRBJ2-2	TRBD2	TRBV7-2	TGTGCCAGCAGGCAGGGACTACCCAACACCGGGGAGCTGTTTTTT	CASRQGLPNTGELFF
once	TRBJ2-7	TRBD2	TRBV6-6	TGTGCCAGCGGCTCCCTAGCGGGAGTAGGCGAGCAGTACTTC	CASGSLAGVGEQYF
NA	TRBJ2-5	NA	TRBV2	TGTGCCAGCAGTCGGGGACAAGAGACCCAGTACTTC	CASSRGQETQYF
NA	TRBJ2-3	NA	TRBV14	TGTGCCAGCAGCCAAGCGTTACCGGGCACAGATACGCAGTATTTT	CASSQALPGTDTQYF
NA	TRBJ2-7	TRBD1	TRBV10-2	TGCGCCAGCAGGGGACAGGGGGGGTCCTACGAGCAGTACTTC	CASRGQGGSYEQYF
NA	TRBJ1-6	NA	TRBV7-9	TGTGCCAGCAGCCTCAGGGAGGTTAATTCACCCCTCCACTTT	CASSLREVNSPLHF
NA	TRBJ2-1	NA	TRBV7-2	TGTGCCAGCAGCTTAGAATTGAGTGGAGCTTACCGTGAGTACAATGAGCAGTTCTTC	CASSLELSGAYREYNEQFF
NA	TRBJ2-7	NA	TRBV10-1	TGCGCCACTCGCAGGGGCCGTGAGCAGTACTTC	CATRRGREQYF
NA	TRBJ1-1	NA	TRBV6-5	TGTGCCAGCAGTTACTCATTCAAGAACACTGAAGCTTTCTTT	CASSYSFKNTEAFF
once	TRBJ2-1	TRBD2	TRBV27	TGTGCCAGCAGTTTACTACTAGCGGGAGGATACAATGAGCAGTTCTTC	CASSLLLAGGYNEQFF
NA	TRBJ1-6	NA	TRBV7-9	TGTGCCAGCAGCTTATACCAGAGGGATTCACCCCTCCACTTT	CASSLYQRDSPLHF
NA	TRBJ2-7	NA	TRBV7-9	TGTGCCAGCAGCCCCCAGGGGGAGGTCCCCTACGAGCAGTACTTC	CASSPQGEVPYEQYF
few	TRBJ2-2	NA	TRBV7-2	TGTGCCAGCATCGAAGAGGGTCTCTTGAACACCGGGGAGCTGTTTTTT	CASIEEGLLNTGELFF
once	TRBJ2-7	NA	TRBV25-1	TGTGCCAGCAGTGTCCGTGAAGGGGACTCCTACGAGCAGTACTTC	CASSVREGDSYEQYF